The 24 T cell receptor beta chains reported below all come from one sample, sequenced in a study of blood T cell repertoires in COVID-19 (dated by TCRdb to 2020 to 2021). The library was made by the immunoSEQ multiplex PCR assay. This is the immuneACCESS table as TCRdb keeps it, with only in-frame sequences that have V and J called. A part of the clones is gone; compared with another copy, unresolved V genes explain less than half, and the rest is unexplained. The sample table holds approximately 250,000 clones, of which under 90% were seen once. The top ten clones comprise 4.2% of the sample. What was sequenced was peripheral blood. These receptors were collected from a man aged 60 to 75 with acute or convalescent COVID-19.

The chain combines TRBV11-2 with TRBJ2-5; 11 nucleotides align to TRBD1. Germline values: CDR1 SGHAT, CDR2 FQNNGV. This CDR3 has 17 residues. The junction had 8 bases not matched to a gene; V was cut back by 1 base and J by 4 bases. CDR3 region: CASSLVGQGALRETQYF. The DNA for the CDR3 is TGTGCCAGCAGCTTAGTTGGACAGGGGGCCCTCCGAGAGACCCAGTACTTC. The full variable domain, rest sourced from reference TRBV11-2 and TRBJ2-5, is EAGVAQSPRYKIIEKRQSVAFWCNPISGHATLYWYQQILGQGPKLLIQFQNNGVVDDSQLPKDRFSAERLKGVDSTLKIQPAKLEDSAVYLCASSLVGQGALRETQYFGPGTRLLVL.

This chain joins TRBV19 and TRBJ2-5; D might be TRBD1 (6 bases). V dropped 0 bases and J dropped 4 bases, with 6 bases sitting between them. Germline CDR1 and CDR2: LNHDA and SQIVND (reference sequence). The CDR3 is 13 amino acids. The DNA of the CDR3 is TGTGCCAGTAGTATAGAGGGGGCAGAGACCCAGTACTTC. Protein product: CASSIEGAETQYF.

The V call is TRBV7-3, the J call TRBJ2-3, with 9 bases fitting TRBD2. Trimming cost V 6 bases and J 5 bases; bases outside gene matches: 6. This CDR3 spans 14 amino acids. Germline values: CDR1 SGHTA, CDR2 FQGTGA. The CDR3 loop reads CASSAGGPRDTQYF. For the CDR3, the DNA is TGTGCCAGCAGTGCGGGAGGGCCGCGAGATACGCAGTATTTT.

The CDR3 sequence is CASSQEVANTGELFF. Here the CDR3 DNA reads TGTGCCAGCAGCCAAGAAGTAGCGAACACCGGGGAGCTGTTTTTT. The chain has TRBV4-2 and TRBJ2-2, with D uncertain. Per germline, CDR1 LGHNA and CDR2 YNFKEQ. The CDR3 spans 15 residues. Trimming left V 0 bases short and J 0 bases short, with 5 bases between.

V is TRBV5-8 and J is TRBJ1-1; D possibly corresponds to TRBD1 (5 bases). Trimming removed 9 bases from V and 0 bases from J, with 15 bases in between. Germline-derived CDR1 and CDR2 are SGHTS and YDEGEE. The CDR3 contains 14 residues. The CDR3 sequence is CATLGWGMNTEAFF. DNA of the CDR3: TGTGCCACCCTCGGGTGGGGCATGAACACTGAAGCTTTCTTT.

V gene TRBV9 combines with J gene TRBJ1-4, with D perhaps matching TRBD1 (5 bases). Trimming removed 3 bases from V and 8 bases from J, with 17 bases in between. Looked up from germline, CDR1 is SGDLS and CDR2 is YYNGEE. The CDR3 runs 15 residues. CDR3 sequence reads: CASSAEGRYWEKLFF. The DNA for the CDR3 is TGTGCCAGCAGCGCGGAGGGGCGCTATTGGGAAAAACTGTTTTTT.

The chain uses TRBV10-3 and TRBJ2-1, with 8 bases aligning to TRBD1. There are 19 residues in the CDR3. V lost 4 bases to trimming and J lost 0 bases; unmatched junction nucleotides: 14. The germline V gene has CDR1 ENHRY and CDR2 SYGVKD. Here the CDR3 DNA reads TGTGCCATCAGTGCCGGGACAGGAATAATCGGTAGCTCCTACAATGAGCAGTTCTTC. Its protein product is CAISAGTGIIGSSYNEQFF.

CDR3 sequence: CASSSGMAGNTIYF. DNA for the CDR3: TGTGCCAGCAGCTCAGGGATGGCCGGAAACACCATATATTTT. The rearrangement uses TRBV6-6 and TRBJ1-3, with D maybe TRBD1 (5 bases). This CDR3 has 14 amino acids. Trimming pared 6 bases from V and 4 bases from J, leaving 13 bases between. CDR1 MNHNY and CDR2 SVGAGI come from the germline V gene (reference sequence).

V is TRBV6-5 and J is TRBJ1-5; 8 bases agree with TRBD1. The CDR3 has 15 residues. Losses at the gene ends were 6 bases for V and 11 bases for J; bases not matched to a gene: 15. Germline V gene data show CDR1 as MNHEY and CDR2 as SVGAGI. The CDR3 is CASSKDRATNSAQHF. The CDR3 region has the DNA TGTGCCAGCAGCAAGGACAGGGCTACTAATTCAGCCCAGCATTTT.

This clone was found a few times. CDR3 in amino acids: CAWSSTGAYEQYF. For the CDR3, the DNA is TGTGCCTGGAGCTCGACGGGGGCCTACGAGCAGTACTTC. J is TRBJ2-7 and V is TRBV30; a possible D gene is TRBD2 (6 bases). The CDR3 sequence is 13 residues long. V was pared by 3 bases and J by 2 bases, with 11 bases between. CDR1 is GTSNPN, CDR2 SVGIG, per germline (reference sequence). Drawing the rest from reference TRBV30 and TRBJ2-7, the complete variable domain is SQTIHQWPATLVQPVGSPLSLECTVEGTSNPNLYWYRQAAGRGLQLLFYSVGIGQISSEVPQNLSASRPQDRQFILSSKKLLLSDSGFYLCAWSSTGAYEQYFGPGTRLTVT.

The chain couples TRBV4-1 to TRBJ1-2, with 9 bases that match TRBD1. This CDR3 has 17 residues. V was clipped by 0 bases and J by 5 bases; unmatched bases: 10. Germline-derived CDR1 and CDR2 are MGHRA and YSYEKL. The DNA of the CDR3 is TGCGCCAGCAGCCAAGATCGGCTACAGGGGGCGCGATATGGCTACACCTTC. Amino acids: CASSQDRLQGARYGYTF.

V usage is TRBV7-3 and J usage is TRBJ1-2, with 10 positions matching TRBD1. The J segment lost 4 bases and the V segment lost 5 bases, leaving 7 bases of the junction unmatched. CDR1 and CDR2 from the germline V gene are SGHTA and FQGTGA. The CDR3 runs 15 residues. CDR3 protein: CASSPSGTGVYGYTF. CDR3 in DNA: TGTGCCAGCAGCCCCTCCGGGACAGGGGTCTATGGCTACACCTTC.

The rearrangement links TRBV5-1 to TRBJ2-5; possibly TRBD1 for D (6 bases). The germline V gene encodes CDR1 SGHRS and CDR2 YFSETQ. The CDR3 loop spans 16 amino acids. V was clipped by 4 bases and J by 3 bases, with 19 bases between them. The CDR3 protein is CASSPQPPTGKETQYF. As DNA, the CDR3 is TGCGCCAGCAGCCCCCAACCGCCTACAGGGAAAGAGACCCAGTACTTC.

This clone was seen only a few times. The V call is TRBV27, the J call TRBJ2-2, with 12 positions matching TRBD1. Germline CDR1 reads MNHEY; CDR2 reads SMNVEV (reference sequence). J was trimmed by 7 bases and V by 5 bases; bases with no gene match: 5. This CDR3 is 15 amino acids long. The CDR3 DNA reads as TGTGCCAGCAGTAGGGGACAGGGGGCGTTCGGGGAGCTGTTTTTT. As protein: CASSRGQGAFGELFF.

The chain is built from TRBV27 and TRBJ2-7; 12 bases agree with TRBD1. The CDR3 spans 15 residues. The V gene end was trimmed by 5 bases and the J gene end by 12 bases; junction bases not matched to a gene: 14. CDR1 MNHEY and CDR2 SMNVEV come from the germline V gene (reference sequence). The DNA for the CDR3 is TGTGCCAGCAGTGAATCGGGACAGGGGGCATCTAGGTGGTACTTC. This encodes CASSESGQGASRWYF.

The chain joins TRBV6-5 to TRBJ2-1; 7 positions agree with TRBD1. V gave up 6 bases and J gave up 8 bases; unmatched junction bases: 7. Germline loops: CDR1 MNHEY, CDR2 SVGAGI. This CDR3 spans 13 amino acids. This CDR3 reads CASRRQGFDEQFF. In DNA form, the CDR3 reads TGTGCCAGCAGGAGACAGGGTTTTGATGAGCAGTTCTTC.

The chain carries TRBV15 and TRBJ2-7; a possible D gene is TRBD2 (6 bases). The V gene lost 1 base and the J gene lost 4 bases, with 8 bases spanning the gap. The germline V gene has CDR1 LNHNV and CDR2 YYDKDF (reference sequence). The CDR3 has 13 amino acids. CDR3 region: CATSRVREYEQYF. In nucleotides, the CDR3 is TGTGCCACCAGCAGAGTCCGGGAGTACGAGCAGTACTTC.

The chain links TRBV5-6 to TRBJ2-3; D is unresolved. CDR3 length equals 13 residues. Germline loops: CDR1 SGHDT, CDR2 YYEEEE. With 2 bases removed from V and 0 bases from J, the gap between germline ends came to 4 bases. CDR3 sequence reads: CASSFVSTDTQYF. CDR3 nucleotide sequence: TGTGCCAGCAGCTTCGTAAGCACAGATACGCAGTATTTT.

CDR3 DNA sequence: TGTGCCAGCAGTTTGAGATGGTCCGGGGGGCATGGCTACACCTTC. Translated: CASSLRWSGGHGYTF. This chain links TRBV27 with TRBJ1-2; possible D gene TRBD1, 6 bases. Germline-derived CDR1 and CDR2 are MNHEY and SMNVEV (reference sequence). CDR3 length: 15 residues. V was trimmed by 3 bases and J by 6 bases, leaving 17 bases between them.

This chain connects TRBV19 to TRBJ2-4, with TRBD1 matching over 11 bases. With 4 bases clipped from V and 6 bases from J, the junction kept 5 bases outside the gene matches. The germline V gene has CDR1 LNHDA and CDR2 SQIVND (reference sequence). This CDR3 contains 15 residues. In DNA, the CDR3 is TGTGCCAGTAGTAAGGGCGGGACAGGGGGAAACATTCAGTACTTC. Translated: CASSKGGTGGNIQYF. Based on the CDR3 plus reference TRBV19 and TRBJ2-4, the full variable domain is DGGITQSPKYLFRKEGQNVTLSCEQNLNHDAMYWYRQDPGQGLRLIYYSQIVNDFQKGDIAEGYSVSREKKESFPLTVTSAQKNPTAFYLCASSKGGTGGNIQYFGAGTRLSVL.

This chain links TRBV19 with TRBJ2-7; 9 bases align to TRBD1. This CDR3 is built from 16 residues. J lost 5 bases, V lost 6 bases, and 14 bases had no gene match. CDR1 is LNHDA, CDR2 SQIVND, per germline (reference sequence). The CDR3 reads CASSTITGGGINEQYF. Written as DNA, the CDR3 is TGTGCCAGTAGCACAATAACAGGGGGCGGTATTAACGAGCAGTACTTC.

The chain joins TRBV7-9 to TRBJ1-2; 7 positions match TRBD1. Germline lookup yields CDR1 SEHNR and CDR2 FQNEAQ (reference sequence). The V and J ends lost 6 bases and 5 bases, in that order; junction bases with no gene match: 3. This CDR3 region has 12 residues. The CDR3 DNA follows: TGTGCCAGCAGAACAGGGGCGTATGGCTACACCTTC. Its translation: CASRTGAYGYTF.

This clone came up a few times. J is TRBJ2-5 and V is TRBV28, with 9 bases aligning to TRBD1. The CDR3 has 14 residues. Germline trimming cut 6 bases from V and 5 bases from J; bases unmatched to any gene: 7. In germline, CDR1 is MDHEN, CDR2 SYDVKM. The CDR3 is CASRSTGGDETQYF. The DNA for the CDR3 is TGTGCCAGCAGATCGACAGGGGGGGATGAGACCCAGTACTTC.

As regards this clone: The junction differs from germline at one of its ends, possibly a read error. This chain connects TRBV4-3 to TRBJ2-5; D is possibly TRBD2 (6 bases). The CDR3 sequence is 16 residues long. Germline V gene sequence: CDR1 LGHNA, CDR2 YSLEER. CDR3 sequence (DNA): TGCGCCAGCAGCCAAGATATTGGCGGGGTCCAACAGACCCAGTACTTC. Protein: CASSQDIGGVQQTQYF.